This record looks at one T cell receptor (beta chain) sequence and its context. Its target is unknown. The entry originates in a study of T-cell memory formation after mild COVID-19. The CDR3 consists of 15 residues. With constant-segment primers, 5'RACE yielded cDNA libraries of TCR alpha and TCR beta that carried sample barcodes and UMIs. TCRdb analysed the 5' RACE reads with MiXCR anew, one entry per CDR3 protein. The data hold 350,000 or so distinct CDR3 sequences, with approximately 12% observed a single time. Regarding the study as a whole: Confirmation of SARS-CoV-2 specificity was lacking for second-wave clones peaking day 37. Prior to infection, memory already included some responding clones, suggesting cross-reactive memory joined. While clones contracting from day 15 to 85 were balanced between CD4 and CD8, later expanders leaned CD4+.

The clonotype comes from a man between 18 and 29 years old who had mild COVID-19 (a few samples of this study predate the infection). Cell type and time point are not known. The V gene is TRBV21-1, the J gene TRBJ1-1; TRBD1 reflects the table's D call only, with no check against the DNA. TRBV21-1 is termed a pseudogene. The sequencing input was PBMCs or a T cell subset sorted from them (not recorded which). The CDR3 reads CASRLTTGKATEAFF. The CDR3 DNA reads as TGTGCCAGCAGGCTTACCACCGGGAAGGCCACTGAAGCTTTCTTT.